One and the same sample provided the 25 T cell receptor beta chains below, sequenced in a study of blood T cell repertoires in COVID-19 (dated by TCRdb to about 2020). Library preparation used the immunoSEQ multiplex PCR assay. TCRdb stores this immuneACCESS table with in-frame sequences only. Part of the clones is absent; in the studies checked, under half of the shortfall reflects unresolved V genes, and no reason is known for the rest. A total of about 120,000 clones appear in this sample, 75% to 90% of them only once. Clones ranked in the top ten supply around 2.3% of the sample. Sequencing was performed on peripheral blood. The receptors here all came from a man aged 25-40 years with acute or convalescent COVID-19.

The chain joins TRBV5-1 to TRBJ1-4; weak D call: TRBD1 (5 bases). Trimming stripped 1 base from V and 8 bases from J, with 15 bases between. Germline CDR1 SGHRS, CDR2 YFSETQ. The CDR3 has 15 residues. The CDR3 nucleotides read TGCGCCAGCAGCTTGTTAGGCAGGGTTGAAGAAAAACTGTTTTTT. Encoded protein: CASSLLGRVEEKLFF.

The CDR3 spells CASSPTGPETQYF. The CDR3 nucleotides are TGTGCCAGCTCACCAACGGGTCCCGAGACCCAGTACTTC. V is TRBV18 and J is TRBJ2-5, with D unresolved. The CDR3 extends over 13 amino acids. Germline CDR1 and CDR2: KGHSH and LQKENI. The V and J ends lost 2 bases and 5 bases respectively, with 9 bases between them. The variable domain in full, completed from reference TRBV18 and TRBJ2-5, reads NAGVMQNPRHLVRRRGQEARLRCSPMKGHSHVYWYRQLPEEGLKFMVYLQKENIIDESGMPKERFSAEFPKEGPSILRIQQVVRGDSAAYFCASSPTGPETQYFGPGTRLLVL.

The V call is TRBV23-1, the J call TRBJ1-3, with TRBD1 as a possible D gene (5 bases). Being an ORF, TRBV23-1 has a function that is uncertain. CDR3 length: 15 residues. Trimming cost V 0 bases and J 3 bases, with 9 bases left between them. CDR3 residues: CASSQSPGCGNTIYF. CDR3 nucleotides: TGCGCCAGCAGTCAATCACCAGGGTGTGGAAACACCATATATTTT.

This clone was detected once. In nucleotides, the CDR3 is TGCAGCGTTGAAAGGGGACTAGCGGGAAAAAGCAATGAGCAGTTCTTC. Amino acids: CSVERGLAGKSNEQFF. The V call is TRBV29-1, the J call TRBJ2-1; 13 bases are shared with TRBD2. Germline V CDR1 and CDR2: SQVTM, ANQGSEA. J lost 6 bases, V lost 2 bases, and 7 bases had no gene match. This CDR3 is built from 16 residues.

The chain has TRBV14 and TRBJ1-2; D call uncertain. Germline V lookup: CDR1 SGHDN, CDR2 FVKESK. With 4 bases removed from V and 2 bases from J, the gap between germline ends came to 14 bases. The CDR3 is 15 amino acids. The CDR3 spells CASSLAHEVNYGYTF. The CDR3 bases are TGTGCCAGCAGCCTGGCACACGAGGTGAACTATGGCTACACCTTC.

This clone was recorded a few times. The chain has TRBV3-1 (or the pseudogene TRBV3-2) and TRBJ1-6; D not certain. Looked up from germline, CDR1 is LGHDT and CDR2 is YNNKEL (reference sequence). The ends were cut back, 4 bases at V and 2 bases at J, with 18 bases in the middle. The length of the CDR3 is 18 residues. Here the CDR3 reads CASSLRPLASTYNSPLHF. CDR3 in DNA: TGTGCCAGCAGCCTAAGACCCCTCGCTAGTACCTATAATTCACCCCTCCACTTT.

This clone has a single count. The chain recombines TRBV7-2 with TRBJ2-1; D possibly corresponds to TRBD2 (7 bases). Germline CDR1 SGHTA, CDR2 FQGNSA. The length of the CDR3 is 12 residues. The V end lost 8 bases, the J end lost 10 bases, and 15 bases lay between the germline ends. This chain's CDR3 is CASGGGAWEQFF. CDR3 DNA sequence: TGTGCCAGCGGTGGGGGGGCGTGGGAGCAGTTCTTC.

The rearrangement joins TRBV7-9 to TRBJ1-4; D is unresolved. The CDR3 length is 15 residues. V shed 5 bases and J shed 0 bases, with 10 bases lying between them. In germline, CDR1 is SEHNR, CDR2 FQNEAQ (reference sequence). For the CDR3, the DNA is TGTGCCAGCAGCAGCGGCTGGGCAACTAATGAAAAACTGTTTTTT. Amino acid sequence: CASSSGWATNEKLFF. Together with reference TRBV7-9 and TRBJ1-4, the CDR3 gives the full variable domain: DTGVSQNPRHKITKRGQNVTFRCDPISEHNRLYWYRQTLGQGPEFLTYFQNEAQLEKSRLLSDRFSAERPKGSFSTLEIQRTEQGDSAMYLCASSSGWATNEKLFFGSGTQLSVL.

The gene calls are TRBV30 and TRBJ2-3; D is ambiguous. The CDR3 loop spans 15 amino acids. Per germline, CDR1 GTSNPN and CDR2 SVGIG (reference sequence). Trimming removed 3 bases at V and 5 bases at J, with 18 bases between. The DNA of the CDR3 is TGTGCCTGGAGATCTCTCGGCGGATTGAGAGATACGCAGTATTTT. This sequence encodes CAWRSLGGLRDTQYF.

The chain is built from TRBV6-1 and TRBJ2-1; possibly TRBD1 for D (5 bases). The CDR3 contains 16 residues. V was clipped by 3 bases and J by 2 bases, with 14 bases between them. Per the germline V gene, CDR1 is MNHNS and CDR2 is SASEGT. The CDR3 coding sequence is TGTGCCAGCAGTGACAGCTGGGGCCCTCCCTACAATGAGCAGTTCTTC. It translates to CASSDSWGPPYNEQFF.

This clone appeared a few times. The rearrangement joins TRBV4-1 to TRBJ2-3, with 8 bases that match TRBD2. CDR1 and CDR2 (germline): MGHRA, YSYEKL. The CDR3 totals 15 residues. V trimming: 1 base; J trimming: 6 bases; junction bases outside the gene matches: 6. CDR3 sequence reads: CASSQGTSYGDTQYF. In DNA form, the CDR3 reads TGCGCCAGCAGCCAAGGGACTAGCTATGGGGATACGCAGTATTTT.

This sequence joins TRBV27 and TRBJ2-5, with TRBD2 matching over 9 bases. The ends lost 5 bases at V and 5 bases at J; junction bases unmatched: 15. Germline V gene lookup returns CDR1 MNHEY and CDR2 SMNVEV (reference sequence). There are 17 residues in the CDR3. CDR3 region: CASSTWLGGGGAETQYF. The CDR3, as DNA: TGTGCCAGCAGTACTTGGTTGGGGGGCGGGGGGGCCGAGACCCAGTACTTC.

The chain recombines TRBV11-2 with TRBJ2-7; 7 bases map to TRBD2. Germline CDR1 and CDR2: SGHAT and FQNNGV. The CDR3 is made up of 14 amino acids. V trimming: 0 bases; J trimming: 6 bases; junction bases outside the gene matches: 5. This CDR3 is CASSLEWGGSEQYV. Here the CDR3 DNA reads TGTGCCAGCAGCTTAGAATGGGGCGGGAGCGAGCAGTACGTC.

The chain combines TRBV19 with TRBJ2-1; TRBD2 aligns across 8 bases. The CDR3 is 17 amino acids. CDR1 and CDR2 (germline): LNHDA, SQIVND (reference sequence). V trimming: 0 bases; J trimming: 6 bases; junction bases outside the gene matches: 10. The CDR3 sequence: CASSIDGAAGEINEQFF. CDR3 DNA sequence: TGTGCCAGTAGTATAGATGGGGCAGCGGGAGAGATCAATGAGCAGTTCTTC. Complete variable domain (other parts from reference TRBV19 and TRBJ2-1): DGGITQSPKYLFRKEGQNVTLSCEQNLNHDAMYWYRQDPGQGLRLIYYSQIVNDFQKGDIAEGYSVSREKKESFPLTVTSAQKNPTAFYLCASSIDGAAGEINEQFFGPGTRLTVL.

The chain links TRBV5-4 to TRBJ1-1; D unclear. V gave up 5 bases and J gave up 5 bases, with 13 bases separating them. The CDR3 spans 13 residues. Germline lookup yields CDR1 SGHNT and CDR2 YYREEE (reference sequence). The DNA for the CDR3 is TGTGCCAGCAGACCATTGGGAGAAACTGAAGCTTTCTTT. Translating it yields CASRPLGETEAFF.

The chain's CDR3 is CASSHPPGLASDTQYF. CDR3 nucleotide sequence: TGTGCCAGCAGCCACCCTCCGGGACTAGCGTCAGATACGCAGTATTTT. The chain employs TRBV3-1 (or the pseudogene TRBV3-2) and TRBJ2-3; TRBD2 matches 10 bases. The CDR3 contains 16 residues. The V gene's germline CDR1 is LGHDT and CDR2 YNNKEL (reference sequence). V lost 3 bases and J lost 4; bases outside the gene matches: 7.

The chain carries TRBV12-5 and TRBJ2-6, with D possibly TRBD1 on 5 matching bases. The CDR3 covers 18 residues. Germline V gives CDR1 LGHNT, CDR2 FRNRAP. V dropped 3 bases and J dropped 0 bases, with 15 bases sitting between them. CDR3 DNA: TGTGCTAGTGGTTTTTTGAAAGGGGCGTACTCTGGGGCCAACGTCCTGACTTTC. This encodes CASGFLKGAYSGANVLTF.

The chain carries TRBV6-5 and TRBJ1-1; D unresolved. The V and J ends lost 7 bases and 2 bases respectively, with 11 bases between them. This CDR3 spans 13 amino acids. Germline CDR1 MNHEY, CDR2 SVGAGI. The CDR3 spells CASTRGFNTEAFF. Written as DNA, the CDR3 is TGTGCCAGCACTCGGGGTTTCAACACTGAAGCTTTCTTT.

The chain has TRBV6-6 and TRBJ1-1; D is undetermined. The length of the CDR3 is 13 residues. CDR1 is MNHNY, CDR2 SVGAGI, per germline (reference sequence). Trimming left V 11 bases short and J 2 bases short, with 15 bases between. DNA for the CDR3: TGTGCCGCGGCGGTCCCGGGAAACACTGAAGCTTTCTTT. Translation: CAAAVPGNTEAFF.

The chain links TRBV4-1 to TRBJ2-1; D call uncertain. CDR1 and CDR2 (germline): MGHRA, YSYEKL. The CDR3 sequence is 17 residues long. V shed 1 base and J shed 0 bases, with 13 bases lying between them. In DNA form, the CDR3 reads TGCGCCAGCAGCCAAGTGTCCCTTGAGAGCTCCTACAATGAGCAGTTCTTC. This codes for CASSQVSLESSYNEQFF.

J is TRBJ2-7 and V is TRBV4-1, with 7 bases that match TRBD1. The length of the CDR3 is 14 residues. Per germline, CDR1 MGHRA and CDR2 YSYEKL. V shed 0 bases and J 8 bases; nucleotides not matched to a gene: 7. Written as DNA, the CDR3 is TGCGCCAGCAGCCAAGACGACAGGGCCGGAAAGCAGTACTTC. Amino acids: CASSQDDRAGKQYF.

This sequence joins TRBV7-3 and TRBJ2-1, with a weak D call TRBD2 (6 bases). This CDR3 contains 18 residues. Trimming removed 0 bases from V and 1 base from J, with 16 bases in between. In germline, CDR1 is SGHTA, CDR2 FQGTGA. CDR3 in amino acids: CASSLTRGSLRSYNEQFF. DNA of the CDR3: TGTGCCAGCAGCTTAACGCGGGGTAGCTTGAGGTCCTACAATGAGCAGTTCTTC.

This clone is a singleton in its sample. The J gene is TRBJ1-1, the V gene TRBV5-5; D call uncertain. This CDR3 has 15 residues. From germline, CDR1 is SGHKS and CDR2 YYEKEE (reference sequence). Trimming cost V 0 bases and J 2 bases, with 11 bases left between them. The CDR3 reads CASSLAGEGNTEAFF. As DNA, the CDR3 is TGTGCCAGCAGCTTGGCGGGAGAGGGAAACACTGAAGCTTTCTTT. Full variable domain (rest looked up from reference TRBV5-5 and TRBJ1-1): DAGVTQSPTHLIKTRGQQVTLRCSPISGHKSVSWYQQVLGQGPQFIFQYYEKEERGRGNFPDRFSARQFPNYSSELNVNALLLGDSALYLCASSLAGEGNTEAFFGQGTRLTVV.

The V and J genes are TRBV5-6 and TRBJ1-5; 9 positions agree with TRBD1. Germline values: CDR1 SGHDT, CDR2 YYEEEE. CDR3 length: 15 residues. The ends lost 3 bases at V and 3 bases at J; junction bases unmatched: 4. The CDR3: CASSYGTGFNQPQHF. CDR3 nucleotides: TGTGCCAGCAGCTATGGGACAGGGTTCAATCAGCCCCAGCATTTT.

This clone was seen only a few times. V is TRBV15 and J is TRBJ1-2, with a possible D match to TRBD1 (6 bases). V dropped 0 bases and J dropped 8 bases, with 16 bases sitting between them. Germline values: CDR1 LNHNV, CDR2 YYDKDF (reference sequence). The CDR3 covers 15 residues. CDR3 amino acids: CATSRETYGGQGYTF. DNA for the CDR3: TGTGCCACCAGCAGAGAAACATATGGCGGACAGGGCTACACCTTC.